Listed below are T cell receptor beta chains from one sample, sequenced in a study of shared clonotypes between healthy human individuals. TCRdb's copy holds only in-frame clones and misses some; the assay was immunoSEQ multiplex PCR. The profile shows about 960,000 clones, about three quarters of them singletons. The sample taken for sequencing was memory CD4+ T cells sorted from blood. Source of these receptors: a man between 18 and 35 years old in good health. Each CDR3 is given with its conserved first and last residue. The D gene is left open where the match is weak. A row's size may be missing; if present it is once, few, many or a size class.

j_gene	d_gene	v_gene	abundance	CDR3nt	CDR3aa
TRBJ1-1	NA	TRBV2	few	TGTGCCAGCAACCAGGTCCCCCAGGATGCTTTCTTT	CASNQVPQDAFF
TRBJ2-7	TRBD2	TRBV7-2	NA	TGTGCCAGCAGCGGAGTGGCGGGGGGAACCTACGAGCAGTACTTC	CASSGVAGGTYEQYF
TRBJ2-1	NA	TRBV29-1	NA	TGCAGCGTTGAAGCGAATCAGGCCAACAATGAGCAGTTCTTC	CSVEANQANNEQFF
TRBJ2-3	NA	TRBV30	NA	TGTGCCTGGTCACGGGGCCTCACAGATACGCAGTATTTT	CAWSRGLTDTQYF
TRBJ2-3	NA	TRBV7-3	few	TGTGCCAGCAGCTTAAGTCGGGGGTCCACAGATACGCAGTATTTT	CASSLSRGSTDTQYF
TRBJ2-2	NA	TRBV27	NA	TGTGCCAGCAGTTTGGTAACCACCGGGGAGCTGTTTTTT	CASSLVTTGELFF
TRBJ2-7	NA	TRBV5-4	NA	TGTGCCAGCAGCTTAGCGCCCGCCTACGAGCAGTACTTC	CASSLAPAYEQYF
TRBJ2-3	NA	TRBV5-1	NA	TGCGCCAGCAGCTTGGTAGGCGGGTCGACAGATACGCAGTATTTT	CASSLVGGSTDTQYF
TRBJ2-7	NA	TRBV7-2	NA	TGTGCCAGCAGCTTAGGGGCTCCAACCTACGAGCAGTACTTC	CASSLGAPTYEQYF
TRBJ1-2	TRBD1	TRBV5-4	NA	TGTGCCAGCAGCTCCGCCGGGACAGGCCTTGGCTACACCTTC	CASSSAGTGLGYTF
TRBJ2-2	TRBD1	TRBV18	NA	TGTGCCAGCTCACCAGCTGGACGACAGGGGAACACCGGGGAGCTGTTTTTT	CASSPAGRQGNTGELFF
TRBJ1-2	NA	TRBV18	NA	TGTGCCAGCTCACCAAGGGGGGATGACTATGGCTACACCTTC	CASSPRGDDYGYTF
TRBJ2-5	NA	TRBV19	NA	TGTGCCAGTAGTGACTTGCAAGAGACCCAGTACTTC	CASSDLQETQYF
TRBJ2-5	TRBD1	TRBV27	NA	TGTGCCAGCAGTTTAGGTCAGGGGGAATTCGAGACCCAGTACTTC	CASSLGQGEFETQYF
TRBJ1-2	TRBD1	TRBV5-4	NA	TGTGCCAGCAGCCCCGACAGGGGTCGTGGCTACACCTTC	CASSPDRGRGYTF
TRBJ2-2	NA	TRBV10-3	NA	TGTGCCATCCGGCAGGGAAGGAACACCGGGGAGCTGTTTTTT	CAIRQGRNTGELFF
TRBJ2-3	NA	TRBV4-3	NA	TGCGCCAGCAGCCAACTTACCGATACGCAGTATTTT	CASSQLTDTQYF